The entry that follows covers one TCR beta chain sequence. This sample stems from a study of blood T cell repertoires in COVID-19. About the study: Both acute and convalescent COVID-19 samples were obtained from the United States, Italy and Spain. T cells, B-cell-depleted T cells, or PBMCs supplied cDNA or gDNA.

Germline assignment: CDR1 SGHRS and CDR2 YFSETQ. Trimming took 4 bases from V and 0 from J, leaving 13 bases between them. The CDR3 consists of 16 residues. Source study methods: Estimation of nucleated cell counts was performed using reference gene primer amplification. The assay was immunoSEQ multiplex PCR, and TCRdb's table has in-frame clones only and misses some. V, J and clone size derive from that table, while D and trimming were established from the DNA sequence. The sample shows about 150,000 clones, around 87% of them seen only once. The origin of this receptor is a man in his fifties who had recovered from COVID-19. Material for sequencing was peripheral blood. The J gene is TRBJ1-4, the V gene TRBV5-1, with D uncertain. CDR3 residues: CASSPVGQATNEKLFF. CDR3 nucleotides: TGCGCCAGCAGCCCTGTGGGTCAGGCAACTAATGAAAAACTGTTTTTT. Based on the CDR3 plus reference TRBV5-1 and TRBJ1-4, the full variable domain is KAGVTQTPRYLIKTRGQQVTLSCSPISGHRSVSWYQQTPGQGLQFLFEYFSETQRNKGNFPGRFSGRQFSNSRSEMNVSTLELGDSALYLCASSPVGQATNEKLFFGSGTQLSVL.